Sequencing of this T cell receptor beta chain was carried out in a study of post-analysis software for immune sequencing data. Study-level points and caveats: For normalized Chao1 diversity, multiple sclerosis patients scored significantly lower than controls did. Higher frequency in patients than in controls was seen for five TRBV segments, with TRBV5-6, TRBV5-1 and TRBV20-1 among them.

This clonotype was picked up one time. Its antigen is not known. One end of the junction is discordant with germline, which a read error may explain. Unique molecular identifiers were carried by the TCR beta cDNA libraries. TCRdb recomputed calls from the PCR reads with MiXCR, one row per CDR3 protein. The table includes just over 250,000 distinct CDR3 sequences, 35% to 40% detected once. Germline V gives CDR1 MNHNS, CDR2 SASEGT. The CDR3 is made up of 18 amino acids. The TCR sequence derives from a girl between 10 and 17 years old with multiple sclerosis. Material: blood. The chain links TRBV6-1 to TRBJ2-5; 9 bases agree with TRBD1. CDR3 coding DNA: TGTGCCAGCAGTCCGTCCGGGGACAGGGCTCGGTACCAGGAGACCCAGTACTTC. Its translation: CASSPSGDRARYQETQYF.